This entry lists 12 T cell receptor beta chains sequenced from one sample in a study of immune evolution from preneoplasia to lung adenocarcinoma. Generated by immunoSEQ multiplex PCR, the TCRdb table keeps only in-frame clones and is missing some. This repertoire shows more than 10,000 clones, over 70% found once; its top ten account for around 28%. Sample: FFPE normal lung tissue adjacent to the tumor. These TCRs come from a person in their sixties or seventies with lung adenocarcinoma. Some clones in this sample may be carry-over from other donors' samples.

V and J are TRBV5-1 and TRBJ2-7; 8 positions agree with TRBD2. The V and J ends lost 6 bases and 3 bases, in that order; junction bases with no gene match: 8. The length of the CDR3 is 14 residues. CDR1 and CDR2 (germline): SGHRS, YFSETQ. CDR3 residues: CASTPLSGNYEQYF. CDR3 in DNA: TGCGCCAGCACACCCCTTAGCGGGAACTACGAGCAGTACTTC.

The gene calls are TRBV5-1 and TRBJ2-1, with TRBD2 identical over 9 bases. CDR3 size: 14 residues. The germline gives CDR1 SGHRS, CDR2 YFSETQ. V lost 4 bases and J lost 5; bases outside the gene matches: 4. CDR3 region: CASSGLALDNEQFF. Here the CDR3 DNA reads TGCGCCAGCAGCGGACTAGCGCTTGACAATGAGCAGTTCTTC.

The CDR3 nucleotides read TGTGCCTGGAGTGTTGGCGGGAGAAGCGAGCAGTACTTC. It is translated as CAWSVGGRSEQYF. The chain is built from TRBV30 and TRBJ2-7; 7 positions match TRBD2. The V gene's germline CDR1 is GTSNPN and CDR2 SVGIG (reference sequence). V shed 0 bases and J 6 bases; nucleotides not matched to a gene: 5. There are 13 residues in the CDR3.

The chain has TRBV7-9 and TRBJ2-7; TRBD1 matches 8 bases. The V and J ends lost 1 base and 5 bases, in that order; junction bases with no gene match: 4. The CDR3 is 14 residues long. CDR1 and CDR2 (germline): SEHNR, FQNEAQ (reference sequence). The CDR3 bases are TGTGCCAGCAGCTTAGATGCAGGGGGCAACGAGCAGTACTTC. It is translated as CASSLDAGGNEQYF.

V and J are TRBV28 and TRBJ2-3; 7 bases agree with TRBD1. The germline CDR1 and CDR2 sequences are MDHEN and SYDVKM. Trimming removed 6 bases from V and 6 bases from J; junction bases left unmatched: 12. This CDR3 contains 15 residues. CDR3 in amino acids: CASRIQGDPWDTQYF. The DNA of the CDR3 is TGTGCCAGCAGGATTCAGGGGGATCCCTGGGATACGCAGTATTTT.

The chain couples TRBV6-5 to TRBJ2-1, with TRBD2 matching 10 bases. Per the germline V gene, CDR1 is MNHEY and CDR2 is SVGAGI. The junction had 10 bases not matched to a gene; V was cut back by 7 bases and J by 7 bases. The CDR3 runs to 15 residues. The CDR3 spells CASTAGTSVRNEQFF. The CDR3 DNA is TGTGCCAGCACCGCCGGGACTAGCGTTCGAAATGAGCAGTTCTTC.

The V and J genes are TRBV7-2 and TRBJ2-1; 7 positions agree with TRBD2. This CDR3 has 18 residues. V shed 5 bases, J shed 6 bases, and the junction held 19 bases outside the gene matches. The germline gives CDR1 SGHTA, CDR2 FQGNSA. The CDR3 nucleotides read TGTGCCAGCAGCCAAGCTCGGACTAGAAGGGTGGGGACCAATGAGCAGTTCTTC. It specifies CASSQARTRRVGTNEQFF.

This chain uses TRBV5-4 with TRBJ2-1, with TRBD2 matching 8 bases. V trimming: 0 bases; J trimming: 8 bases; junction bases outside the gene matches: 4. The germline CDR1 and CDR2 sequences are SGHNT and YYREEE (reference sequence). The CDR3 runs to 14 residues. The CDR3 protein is CASSLDREGHEQFF. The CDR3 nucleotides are TGTGCCAGCAGCTTGGACCGGGAGGGCCATGAGCAGTTCTTC.

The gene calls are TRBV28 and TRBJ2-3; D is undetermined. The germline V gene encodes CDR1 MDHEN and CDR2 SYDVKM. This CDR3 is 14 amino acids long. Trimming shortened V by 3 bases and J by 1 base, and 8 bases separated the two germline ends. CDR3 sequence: CASSFVAGTDTQYF. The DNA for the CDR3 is TGTGCCAGCAGTTTTGTCGCAGGCACAGATACGCAGTATTTT.

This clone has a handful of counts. CDR3 nucleotides: TGTGCCAGCAGTTCCCTCCGTCCTAGCGGGAGGACTTACAATGAGCAGTTCTTC. Residues: CASSSLRPSGRTYNEQFF. The rearrangement uses TRBV27 and TRBJ2-1; the match to TRBD2 covers 11 bases. With 4 bases clipped from V and 4 bases from J, the junction kept 12 bases outside the gene matches. This CDR3 region has 18 residues. Per the germline V gene, CDR1 is MNHEY and CDR2 is SMNVEV (reference sequence).

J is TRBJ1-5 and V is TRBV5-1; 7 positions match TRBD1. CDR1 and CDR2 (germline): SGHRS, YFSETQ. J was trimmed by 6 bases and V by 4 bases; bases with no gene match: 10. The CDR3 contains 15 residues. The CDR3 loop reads CASSEQGSEGQPQHF. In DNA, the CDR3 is TGCGCCAGCAGCGAACAGGGGTCTGAGGGTCAGCCCCAGCATTTT.

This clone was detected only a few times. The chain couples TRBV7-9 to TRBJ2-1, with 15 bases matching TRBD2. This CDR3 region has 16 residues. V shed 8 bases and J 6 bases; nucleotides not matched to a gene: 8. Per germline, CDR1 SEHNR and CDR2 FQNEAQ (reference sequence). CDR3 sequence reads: CASSDPGLAGGNEQFF. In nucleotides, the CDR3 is TGTGCCAGCTCCGATCCGGGACTAGCGGGGGGCAATGAGCAGTTCTTC.